The 2 T cell receptor beta chains listed next were all sequenced from one sample in a study of monozygotic twins with inflammatory bowel disease. TCRdb re-called the 5' RACE reads, yielding one record per CDR3 amino acid sequence without DNA. Here the sample table reports a couple of distinct CDR3 sequences. What was sequenced was blood. The receptors here all came from a human donor with ulcerative colitis or Crohn's disease, or a healthy co-twin of an affected twin (not recorded which). This table probably holds off-target reads from a library built for another chain.

According to its frequency, this clonotype is hyperexpanded. This chain's CDR3 is CASSLPGLAAFF. The rearrangement joins TRBV27 to TRBJ1-1. The germline V gene encodes CDR1 MNHEY and CDR2 SMNVEV (reference sequence). The CDR3 contains 12 residues.

Judged by frequency, this clonotype is hyperexpanded. This chain connects TRBV18 to TRBJ2-7. From germline, CDR1 is KGHSH and CDR2 LQKENI. The CDR3 is 13 amino acids. CDR3 residues: CASSPLDPYEQYF.